This TCR beta chain was profiled in a study of T cell changes during pregnancy in multiple sclerosis. Sequencing used immunoSEQ multiplex PCR; TCRdb keeps in-frame clones, though not all of them. The sample consists of some 18,000 clones, 85% to 90% of them appearing once. The source is a female donor in good health, enrolled as a control in a pregnancy study. This specimen consisted of CD8+ T cells from peripheral blood mononuclear cells, obtained in the third trimester of pregnancy.

This CDR3 is CASSEGVGDPYEQYF. The CDR3 bases are TGCGCCAGCAGTGAGGGGGTCGGGGATCCCTACGAGCAGTACTTC. The gene calls are TRBV10-1 and TRBJ2-7, with D perhaps matching TRBD2 (5 bases). This CDR3 contains 15 residues. Trimming removed 2 bases from V and 2 bases from J, with 13 bases in between. The germline V gene encodes CDR1 WNHNN and CDR2 SYGVQD (reference sequence).